This T cell receptor (beta chain) is from a study of shared clonotypes between healthy human individuals. The V gene's germline CDR1 is SGHRS and CDR2 YFSETQ. The CDR3 sequence is 15 residues long. Between the trimmed V and J ends, which lost 0 bases and 2 bases, there was a span of 9 bases. Produced via immunoSEQ multiplex PCR; TCRdb's table is partial and in-frame only. Here the sample spans over 2 million clones, approximately 95% being singletons. This clone was counted a few times. This specimen includes other DNA sequences encoding the same CDR3. The chain employs TRBV5-1 and TRBJ1-5; TRBD1 is a possible D gene (6 bases). The sample comprised naive CD4+ T cells sorted from blood. Subset denoted: CD45RA+ positively selected. The clonotype comes from a man aged 18 to 29 in good health. CDR3 region: CASSLEGVGNQPQHF. The CDR3, as DNA: TGCGCCAGCAGCTTGGAGGGGGTGGGCAATCAGCCCCAGCATTTT.